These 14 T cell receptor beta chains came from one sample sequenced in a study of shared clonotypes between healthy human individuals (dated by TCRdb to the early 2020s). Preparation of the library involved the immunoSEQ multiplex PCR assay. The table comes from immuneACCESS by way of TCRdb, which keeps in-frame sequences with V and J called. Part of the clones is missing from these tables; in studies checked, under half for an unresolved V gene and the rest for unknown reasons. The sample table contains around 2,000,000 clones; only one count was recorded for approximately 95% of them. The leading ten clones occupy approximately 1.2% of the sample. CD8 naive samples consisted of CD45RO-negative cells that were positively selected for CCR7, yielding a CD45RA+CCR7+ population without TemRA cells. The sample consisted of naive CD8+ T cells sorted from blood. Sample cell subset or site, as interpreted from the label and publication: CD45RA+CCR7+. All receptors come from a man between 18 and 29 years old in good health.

The CDR3 DNA sequence: TGCGCCAGCAGCCCTCTAGCGGGAGGGCGAGGGGAGCAGTTCTTC. This translates into CASSPLAGGRGEQFF. The V call is TRBV4-3, the J call TRBJ2-1; TRBD2 aligns across 12 bases. Germline CDR1 reads LGHNA; CDR2 reads YSLEER. This CDR3 contains 15 residues. V gave up 4 bases and J gave up 10 bases; unmatched junction bases: 8.

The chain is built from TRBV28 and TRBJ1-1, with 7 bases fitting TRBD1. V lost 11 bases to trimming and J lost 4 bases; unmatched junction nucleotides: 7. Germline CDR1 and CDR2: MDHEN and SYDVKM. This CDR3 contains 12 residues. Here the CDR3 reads CAHRDSGTEAFF. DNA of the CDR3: TGTGCCCACCGGGACAGTGGCACTGAAGCTTTCTTT.

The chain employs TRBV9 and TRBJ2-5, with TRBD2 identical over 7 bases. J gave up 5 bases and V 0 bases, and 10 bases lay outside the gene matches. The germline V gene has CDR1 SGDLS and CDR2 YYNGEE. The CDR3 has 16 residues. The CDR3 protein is CASSVGAAGLMETQYF. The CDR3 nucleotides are TGTGCCAGCAGCGTAGGGGCAGCGGGGCTTATGGAGACCCAGTACTTC.

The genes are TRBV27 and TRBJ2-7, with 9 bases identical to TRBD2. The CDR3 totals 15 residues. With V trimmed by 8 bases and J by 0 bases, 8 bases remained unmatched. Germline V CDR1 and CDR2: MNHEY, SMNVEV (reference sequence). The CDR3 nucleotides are TGTGCCAGCTACACTAGCGGGTACCCCTCCTACGAGCAGTACTTC. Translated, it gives CASYTSGYPSYEQYF.

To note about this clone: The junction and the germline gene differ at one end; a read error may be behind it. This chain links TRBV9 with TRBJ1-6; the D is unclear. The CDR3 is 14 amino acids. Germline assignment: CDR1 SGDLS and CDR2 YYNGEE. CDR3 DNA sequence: TGTGCCGGCAGCGGTGGTTCGGCCAATTCACCCCTCCACTTT. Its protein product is CAGSGGSANSPLHF.

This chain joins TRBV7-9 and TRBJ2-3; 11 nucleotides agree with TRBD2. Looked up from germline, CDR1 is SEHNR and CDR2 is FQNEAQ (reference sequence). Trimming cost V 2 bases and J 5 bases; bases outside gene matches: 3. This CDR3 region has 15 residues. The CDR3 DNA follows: TGTGCCAGCAGCTTACTACTAGCGGGAGTAGATACGCAGTATTTT. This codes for CASSLLLAGVDTQYF.

This chain's CDR3 is CASSSAGQDYSFYGYTF. The CDR3 DNA follows: TGTGCCAGCAGTTCAGCGGGACAGGATTATTCATTTTATGGCTACACCTTC. This chain joins TRBV13 and TRBJ1-2, with 8 nucleotides matching TRBD1. Germline CDR1 is PRHDT and CDR2 is FYEKMQ (reference sequence). CDR3 length equals 17 residues. J was trimmed by 5 bases and V by 6 bases; bases with no gene match: 17.

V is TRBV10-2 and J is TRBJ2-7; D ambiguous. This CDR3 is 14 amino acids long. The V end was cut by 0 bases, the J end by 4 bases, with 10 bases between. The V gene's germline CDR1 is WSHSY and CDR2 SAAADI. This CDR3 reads CASSESKGHYEQYF. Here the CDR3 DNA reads TGCGCCAGCAGTGAGTCAAAGGGTCATTACGAGCAGTACTTC.

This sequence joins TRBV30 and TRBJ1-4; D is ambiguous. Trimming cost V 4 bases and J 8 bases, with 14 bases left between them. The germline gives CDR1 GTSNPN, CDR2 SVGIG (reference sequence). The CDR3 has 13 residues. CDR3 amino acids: CAWKGRLLEKLFF. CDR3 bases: TGTGCCTGGAAGGGCCGCCTTTTGGAAAAACTGTTTTTT.

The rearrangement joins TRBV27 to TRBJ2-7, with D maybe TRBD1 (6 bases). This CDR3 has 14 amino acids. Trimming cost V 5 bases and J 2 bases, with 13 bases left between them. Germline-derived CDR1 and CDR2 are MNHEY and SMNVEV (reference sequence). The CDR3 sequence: CASSPGHKPYEQYF. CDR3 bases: TGTGCCAGCAGTCCGGGACACAAGCCCTACGAGCAGTACTTC.

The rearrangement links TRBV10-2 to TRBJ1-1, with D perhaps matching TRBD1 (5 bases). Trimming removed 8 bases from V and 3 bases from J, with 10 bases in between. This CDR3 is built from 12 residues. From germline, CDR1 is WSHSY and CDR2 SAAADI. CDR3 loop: CASGEGYTEAFF. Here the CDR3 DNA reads TGCGCCAGCGGGGAGGGGTACACTGAAGCTTTCTTT.

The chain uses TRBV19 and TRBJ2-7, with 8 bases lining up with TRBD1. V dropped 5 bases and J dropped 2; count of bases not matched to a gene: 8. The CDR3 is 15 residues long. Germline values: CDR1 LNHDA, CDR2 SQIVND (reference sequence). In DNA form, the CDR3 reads TGTGCCAGTAGTCCGATCCAGGGGGCCACCTACGAGCAGTACTTC. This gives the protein CASSPIQGATYEQYF.

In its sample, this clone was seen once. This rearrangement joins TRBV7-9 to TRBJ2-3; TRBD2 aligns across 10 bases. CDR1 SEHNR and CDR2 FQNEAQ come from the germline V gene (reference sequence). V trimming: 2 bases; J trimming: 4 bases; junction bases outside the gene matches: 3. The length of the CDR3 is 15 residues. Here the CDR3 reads CASSLPSGRADTQYF. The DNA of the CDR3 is TGTGCCAGCAGCTTACCTAGCGGGAGAGCAGATACGCAGTATTTT.

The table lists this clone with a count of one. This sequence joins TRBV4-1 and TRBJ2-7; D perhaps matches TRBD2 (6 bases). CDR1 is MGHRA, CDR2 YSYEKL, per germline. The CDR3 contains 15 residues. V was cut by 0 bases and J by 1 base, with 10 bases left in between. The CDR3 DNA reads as TGCGCCAGCAGCCAAGATGGCGGGGCGTCCTACGAGCAGTACTTC. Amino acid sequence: CASSQDGGASYEQYF.